Shown below are 26 T cell receptor beta chains from a single sample sequenced in a study of cytomegalovirus exposure and HLA in healthy donors (dated by TCRdb to 2016 to 2017). Libraries were made using the immunoSEQ multiplex PCR assay. A mixture of 60 forward primers for TCR Vbeta segments and 13 reverse primers for TCR Jbeta segments was used in the multiplex PCR. Held by TCRdb, this immuneACCESS table contains in-frame sequences only and omits some clones. Under half of the omission traces to an unresolved V gene where checked; the cause of the rest is unknown. The sample table lists 110,000 to 150,000 clones, 82% of them with a count of one. Clones ranked in the top ten supply over 9.5% of the sample. The sequencing sample was made of PBMCs. Every receptor here comes from a woman aged 60-70 years in good health and CMV-seropositive.

The rearrangement uses TRBV7-2 and TRBJ1-2; D is ambiguous. This CDR3 comprises 15 residues. V lost 4 bases and J lost 0, with 12 bases in between. Germline V lookup: CDR1 SGHTA, CDR2 FQGNSA. CDR3 in amino acids: CASSYVSEANYGYTF. The CDR3 bases are TGTGCCAGCAGCTACGTCAGTGAGGCTAACTATGGCTACACCTTC.

The V call is TRBV19, the J call TRBJ1-3, with D tentatively TRBD1 (5 bases). CDR3 length: 16 amino acids. Per germline, CDR1 LNHDA and CDR2 SQIVND (reference sequence). Between the trimmed V and J ends, which lost 5 bases and 0 bases, there was a span of 14 bases. Written as DNA, the CDR3 is TGTGCCAGTAGTTTCTTGGACACCTACTCTGGAAACACCATATATTTT. Translated, it gives CASSFLDTYSGNTIYF.

This rearrangement joins TRBV6-5 to TRBJ2-5; D perhaps matches TRBD2 (6 bases). Trimming left V 6 bases short and J 0 bases short, with 8 bases between. Germline V lookup: CDR1 MNHEY, CDR2 SVGAGI. The CDR3 has 13 residues. For the CDR3, the DNA is TGTGCCAGCAGGCCGGGGGACCAAGAGACCCAGTACTTC. This translates into CASRPGDQETQYF.

This chain links TRBV28 with TRBJ2-5, with 7 nucleotides matching TRBD2. The better agreement between TRBJ2-7 and the DNA end casts doubt on the J call. Germline CDR1 and CDR2: MDHEN and SYDVKM. The CDR3 length is 14 residues. CDR3 nucleotide sequence: TGTGCCAGCAGTTTATACGGGAGGTCCTACGAGCAGTACTTC. This codes for CASSLYGRSYEQYF.

In regard to this clone: At one end the junction does not follow the germline gene, possibly because of a read error. The V call is TRBV7-7, the J call TRBJ2-3, with D possibly TRBD2 on 6 matching bases. CDR3 length: 13 amino acids. Germline loops: CDR1 SSHAT, CDR2 FNYEAQ (reference sequence). This CDR3 is CASSWEDAGTQYF. The CDR3 region has the DNA TGTGCTAGCAGCTGGGAGGACGCGGGTACGCAGTATTTT.

This clone was found a few times. CDR3 region: CASSLPSTDTQYF. The CDR3 DNA follows: TGTGCCAGCAGTCTCCCTAGCACAGATACGCAGTATTTT. J is TRBJ2-3 and V is TRBV2; no definite D call. V was clipped by 5 bases and J by 0 bases, with 6 bases between them. Germline CDR1 and CDR2: SNHLY and FYNNEI. The CDR3 totals 13 residues.

The rearrangement uses TRBV27 and TRBJ1-5; D perhaps matches TRBD1 (5 bases). The germline V gene encodes CDR1 MNHEY and CDR2 SMNVEV (reference sequence). The CDR3 has 14 amino acids. Trimming stripped 5 bases from V and 4 bases from J, with 12 bases between. DNA of the CDR3: TGTGCCAGCAGTGTCGGGGCGGGGAATCAGCCCCAGCATTTT. Protein product: CASSVGAGNQPQHF.

The chain carries TRBV7-6 and TRBJ1-3, with a possible D match to TRBD1 (5 bases). This CDR3 has 16 amino acids. CDR1 SGHVS and CDR2 FNYEAQ come from the germline V gene. V lost 0 bases, J lost 4 bases, and 13 bases lay in between. CDR3 region: CASSLASAGQGNTIYF. The CDR3 DNA is TGTGCCAGCAGCTTAGCGTCGGCAGGGCAGGGAAACACCATATATTTT.

The chain recombines TRBV19 with TRBJ1-1; D is undetermined. The CDR3 is 13 residues long. V lost 5 bases to trimming and J lost 4 bases, with 11 bases between them. The germline CDR1 and CDR2 sequences are LNHDA and SQIVND (reference sequence). The CDR3 loop is CASSEGFGTEAFF. The CDR3 DNA reads as TGTGCCAGTAGTGAGGGATTTGGCACTGAAGCTTTCTTT.

The chain has TRBV29-1 and TRBJ2-2, with TRBD2 identical over 7 bases. The CDR3 is made up of 16 amino acids. The junction had 4 bases not matched to a gene; V was cut back by 0 bases and J by 0 bases. Germline CDR1 SQVTM, CDR2 ANQGSEA. The CDR3 region has the DNA TGCAGCGTTGAAGACCCGACTAGCCCGAACACCGGGGAGCTGTTTTTT. Amino acids: CSVEDPTSPNTGELFF.

The CDR3 sequence is CASSLDASGINEQFF. The CDR3, as DNA: TGTGCCAGCAGCTTAGACGCTAGCGGGATCAATGAGCAGTTCTTC. The chain combines TRBV7-3 with TRBJ2-1, with 9 bases aligning to TRBD2. The CDR3 covers 15 residues. CDR1 is SGHTA and CDR2 is FQGTGA in the germline V gene. With 2 bases clipped from V and 6 bases from J, the junction kept 5 bases outside the gene matches.

The chain has TRBV30 and TRBJ2-1; unclear D gene. This CDR3 has 13 residues. The germline gives CDR1 GTSNPN, CDR2 SVGIG (reference sequence). Trimming took off 5 bases at V and 6 bases at J, with 14 bases between the two ends. For the CDR3, the DNA is TGTGCCTGGGGTGCCCAGTTTGGCAATGAGCAGTTCTTC. It codes for CAWGAQFGNEQFF. Full variable domain (remainder filled in from reference TRBV30 and TRBJ2-1): SQTIHQWPATLVQPVGSPLSLECTVEGTSNPNLYWYRQAAGRGLQLLFYSVGIGQISSEVPQNLSASRPQDRQFILSSKKLLLSDSGFYLCAWGAQFGNEQFFGPGTRLTVL.

This chain's CDR3 is CASSLPGLSRGEQFF. CDR3 sequence (DNA): TGTGCCAGCAGTTTACCGGGACTATCGCGCGGTGAGCAGTTCTTC. V is TRBV27 and J is TRBJ2-1, with 7 bases fitting TRBD2. This CDR3 is built from 15 residues. CDR1 MNHEY and CDR2 SMNVEV come from the germline V gene (reference sequence). V was clipped by 2 bases and J by 9 bases; unmatched bases: 10.

This chain uses TRBV9 with TRBJ2-1, with 15 bases matching TRBD2. V shed 4 bases and J 5 bases; nucleotides not matched to a gene: 10. The CDR3 has 18 residues. Germline lookup yields CDR1 SGDLS and CDR2 YYNGEE. CDR3 amino acids: CASSKRTSGRVADNEQFF. In DNA, the CDR3 is TGTGCCAGCAGCAAACGGACTAGCGGGAGGGTCGCGGACAATGAGCAGTTCTTC.

The rearrangement uses TRBV13 and TRBJ1-6, with D uncertain. Germline assignment: CDR1 PRHDT and CDR2 FYEKMQ (reference sequence). This CDR3 spans 14 amino acids. V was trimmed by 2 bases and J by 6 bases, leaving 8 bases between them. The CDR3: CASSLKQINSPLHF. The CDR3 DNA is TGTGCCAGCAGCTTAAAACAGATTAATTCACCCCTCCACTTT.

The chain recombines TRBV4-3 with TRBJ1-1, with TRBD1 identical over 7 bases. Looked up from germline, CDR1 is LGHNA and CDR2 is YSLEER. CDR3 length: 15 amino acids. V was pared by 4 bases and J by 0 bases, with 5 bases of the junction left unmatched. CDR3 protein: CASSPQGGMNTEAFF. Written as DNA, the CDR3 is TGCGCCAGCAGCCCCCAGGGGGGCATGAACACTGAAGCTTTCTTT.

This rearrangement joins TRBV4-1 to TRBJ2-1, with D tentatively TRBD2 (6 bases). Per germline, CDR1 MGHRA and CDR2 YSYEKL. This CDR3 contains 15 residues. V lost 1 base to trimming and J lost 6 bases, with 13 bases between them. The CDR3 nucleotides read TGCGCCAGCAGCCAAGCGGAGTGGGGACTCAATGAGCAGTTCTTC. It encodes CASSQAEWGLNEQFF.

The V call is TRBV27, the J call TRBJ2-1; maybe TRBD2 (6 bases). The ends were cut back, 2 bases at V and 4 bases at J, with 12 bases in the middle. Germline V lookup: CDR1 MNHEY, CDR2 SMNVEV (reference sequence). This CDR3 comprises 15 residues. CDR3 bases: TGTGCCAGCAGTTTAGGGCTAGCGAAGTACAATGAGCAGTTCTTC. This codes for CASSLGLAKYNEQFF.

V is TRBV28 and J is TRBJ1-1; D may be TRBD1 (6 bases). With 2 bases removed from V and 1 base from J, the gap between germline ends came to 20 bases. The germline V gene has CDR1 MDHEN and CDR2 SYDVKM. The CDR3 is 18 amino acids. CDR3 loop: CASSLRGGGSGGNTEAFF. The CDR3, as DNA: TGTGCCAGCAGTTTACGAGGGGGGGGCTCCGGGGGGAACACTGAAGCTTTCTTT.

The chain uses TRBV11-3 and TRBJ2-3; D remains ambiguous. CDR1 is SGHNT, CDR2 YENEEA, per germline. The CDR3 runs to 11 residues. Trimming stripped 5 bases from V and 6 bases from J, with 6 bases between. CDR3 bases: TGTGCCAGCAGCCTCCGGGATACGCAGTATTTT. Protein: CASSLRDTQYF.

The J gene is TRBJ2-7, the V gene TRBV6-5; 8 bases line up with TRBD1. Unmatched junction bases numbered 3, after V lost 2 bases and J lost 3 bases. The germline V gene encodes CDR1 MNHEY and CDR2 SVGAGI. This CDR3 spans 14 amino acids. CDR3 sequence: CASSYQGANYEQYF. The CDR3 nucleotides are TGTGCCAGCAGTTACCAGGGGGCCAACTACGAGCAGTACTTC.

In regard to this clone: As the CDR3 is not closed by the conserved phenylalanine or tryptophan, this likely results from a read error. The DNA is left out, because the CDR3 cannot be placed on it with certainty; the CDR3 is given as TCRdb lists it. The chain couples TRBV29-1 to TRBJ2-7; the tabulated D call, TRBD2, remains unverified against the DNA. The CDR3 extends over 8 residues, inclusive of both ends. Germline V gene sequence: CDR1 SQVTM, CDR2 ANQGSEA. CDR3 in amino acids: CSVERTST.

This clone has a handful of counts. This chain uses TRBV30 with TRBJ2-3, with 7 bases fitting TRBD1. This CDR3 has 12 residues. Losses at the gene ends were 7 bases for V and 3 bases for J; bases not matched to a gene: 4. Per germline, CDR1 GTSNPN and CDR2 SVGIG (reference sequence). The CDR3 here is CALDRETDTQYF. CDR3 in DNA: TGTGCCTTAGACAGGGAAACAGATACGCAGTATTTT.

The rearrangement links TRBV4-1 to TRBJ2-2; D unclear. CDR3 length: 14 amino acids. Per the germline V gene, CDR1 is MGHRA and CDR2 is YSYEKL. V lost 4 bases and J lost 0, with 6 bases in between. The CDR3 DNA reads TGCGCCAGCAGCCGCAGCGCGAACACCGGGGAGCTGTTTTTT. Translated: CASSRSANTGELFF.

The CDR3, as DNA: TGCAGCGTTGAACGGTTAAAGGGGGCAACAAAGGAGACCCAGTACTTC. It is translated as CSVERLKGATKETQYF. This chain links TRBV29-1 with TRBJ2-5, with TRBD1 identical over 7 bases. V shed 2 bases, J shed 5 bases, and the junction held 14 bases outside the gene matches. The CDR3 totals 16 residues. Germline V gene sequence: CDR1 SQVTM, CDR2 ANQGSEA.

This clone was counted between two and nine times. The V gene is TRBV10-3, the J gene TRBJ2-2; 15 nucleotides line up with TRBD2. This CDR3 contains 19 residues. Germline V lookup: CDR1 ENHRY, CDR2 SYGVKD. Germline trimming cut 11 bases from V and 5 bases from J; bases unmatched to any gene: 18. DNA of the CDR3: TGTGCCTCCTACCCGGGACTAGCGGGAGGAGAAGGGGGGACCGGGGAGCTGTTTTTT. This encodes CASYPGLAGGEGGTGELFF.